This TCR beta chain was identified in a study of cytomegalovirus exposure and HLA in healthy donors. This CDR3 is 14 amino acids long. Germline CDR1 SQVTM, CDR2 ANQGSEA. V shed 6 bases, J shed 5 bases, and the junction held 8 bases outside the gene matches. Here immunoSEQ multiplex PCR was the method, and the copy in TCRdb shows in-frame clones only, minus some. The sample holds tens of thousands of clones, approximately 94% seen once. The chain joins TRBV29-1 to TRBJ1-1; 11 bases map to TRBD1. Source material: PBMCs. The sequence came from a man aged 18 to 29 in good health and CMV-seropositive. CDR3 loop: CSVSTGTGGTEAFF. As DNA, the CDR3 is TGCAGCGTCTCCACCGGGACAGGGGGAACTGAAGCTTTCTTT.